These 22 T cell receptor beta chains originate from one sample sequenced in a study of CD8 T cells in Susac syndrome. Reverse transcription of about 0.5 to 1 ug RNA used random hexamers. TCRdb used MiXCR to reprocess the immunoSEQ multiplex PCR reads, holding one entry per CDR3 protein. Of a few hundred thousand distinct CDR3 sequences detected, more than 70% appear once; the ten largest clones hold about 0.1%. The sample comprised CD8+ T cells from PBMCs. Every receptor here comes from a human donor with multiple sclerosis.

The chain carries TRBV28 and TRBJ1-2, with D possibly TRBD1 on 6 matching bases. The CDR3 is 14 residues long. Germline V gives CDR1 MDHEN, CDR2 SYDVKM. With 6 bases removed from V and 6 bases from J, the gap between germline ends came to 17 bases. CDR3 loop: CASRTGPRGNGYTF. The CDR3 DNA reads TGTGCCAGCAGGACGGGTCCGAGGGGGAATGGCTACACCTTC.

The genes are TRBV7-2 and TRBJ2-7; no clear D. The CDR3 loop spans 12 amino acids. Germline-derived CDR1 and CDR2 are SGHTA and FQGNSA. Trimming took off 6 bases at V and 6 bases at J, with 12 bases between the two ends. CDR3 nucleotide sequence: TGTGCCAGCAGTTCCGGGCCACGCGAGCAGTACTTC. Translated: CASSSGPREQYF.

In this sample, this clonotype turned up a few times. The chain couples TRBV6-1 to TRBJ2-7, with D tentatively TRBD1 or TRBD2 (6 bases each). V lost 7 bases to trimming and J lost 3 bases, with 13 bases between them. Germline CDR1 and CDR2: MNHNS and SASEGT. CDR3 size: 13 residues. The CDR3: CASKEGGYYEQYF. For the CDR3, the DNA is TGTGCCAGCAAGGAGGGGGGTTACTACGAGCAGTACTTC.

In this sample, this clonotype turned up a few times. This chain uses TRBV5-6 with TRBJ1-1; D uncertain. V lost 0 bases and J 10 bases, leaving 7 bases between the germline ends. The CDR3 extends over 11 amino acids. CDR1 is SGHDT, CDR2 YYEEEE, per germline. The DNA for the CDR3 is TGTGCCAGCAGCTTGGGGTCGGGAGCTTTCTTT. It is translated as CASSLGSGAFF.

The chain is built from TRBV28 and TRBJ1-2; 7 nucleotides line up with TRBD1. V trimming: 6 bases; J trimming: 2 bases; junction bases outside the gene matches: 9. CDR1 MDHEN and CDR2 SYDVKM come from the germline V gene. This CDR3 is 15 amino acids long. The CDR3 region has the DNA TGTGCCAGCAGCCTAGACAGGGCTCTAAACTATGGCTACACCTTC. It encodes CASSLDRALNYGYTF.

Only a few counts were recorded for this clonotype. This rearrangement joins TRBV5-6 to TRBJ2-1, with D possibly matching TRBD1 (6 bases). Trimming took 2 bases from V and 8 from J, leaving 14 bases between them. CDR1 and CDR2 from the germline V gene are SGHDT and YYEEEE. The CDR3 sequence is 14 residues long. The chain's CDR3 is CASSFTGSYDEQFF. The CDR3 DNA reads as TGTGCCAGCAGCTTTACAGGGAGTTACGATGAGCAGTTCTTC.

The chain combines TRBV23-1 with TRBJ1-2; the D is unclear. TRBV23-1 is recorded as an ORF, its role being uncertain. This CDR3 spans 15 amino acids. Trimming removed 0 bases from V and 3 bases from J, with 11 bases in between. CDR3 in DNA: TGCGCCAGCAGTCAATCGAGGGCCGGACACTATGGCTACACCTTC. Protein product: CASSQSRAGHYGYTF.

J is TRBJ2-1 and V is TRBV2; TRBD2 matches at 8 bases. The V segment lost 5 bases and the J segment 1 base; nucleotides outside the gene matches: 4. Germline loops: CDR1 SNHLY, CDR2 FYNNEI. This CDR3 region has 15 residues. CDR3 sequence (DNA): TGTGCCAGCAGTCAGGCTAGCGGGTCCTACAATGAGCAGTTCTTC. This translates into CASSQASGSYNEQFF.

The chain uses TRBV6-5 and TRBJ2-3, with D uncertain. This CDR3 is built from 13 residues. CDR1 is MNHEY and CDR2 is SVGAGI in the germline V gene. The V and J ends lost 4 bases and 2 bases respectively, with 7 bases between them. The CDR3 loop reads CASSLHYTDTQYF. DNA for the CDR3: TGTGCCAGCAGTTTACACTACACAGATACGCAGTATTTT.

The chain links TRBV28 to TRBJ2-6; D gene ambiguous. V lost 5 bases and J lost 1, with 18 bases in between. This CDR3 comprises 18 residues. The germline CDR1 and CDR2 sequences are MDHEN and SYDVKM. The CDR3 nucleotides read TGTGCCAGCAGTATCAATAAGCTCAGGACGTCTGGGGCCAACGTCCTGACTTTC. Residues: CASSINKLRTSGANVLTF.

This clonotype was found once. The genes are TRBV9 and TRBJ2-7; TRBD2 might be the D (6 bases). V lost 4 bases and J lost 3, with 11 bases in between. The CDR3 sequence is 13 residues long. CDR1 and CDR2 (germline): SGDLS, YYNGEE. As DNA, the CDR3 is TGTGCCAGCAGCCCCCGGGAGTACTACGAGCAGTACTTC. It is translated as CASSPREYYEQYF.

This sequence joins TRBV7-9 and TRBJ2-1; perhaps TRBD1 as D (5 bases). The V end lost 3 bases, the J end lost 9 bases, and 18 bases lay between the germline ends. The CDR3 spans 15 residues. CDR1 and CDR2 (germline): SEHNR, FQNEAQ (reference sequence). The CDR3 DNA is TGTGCCAGCAGCTTTGGGGCGCAGGGTAGAGGTGAGCAGTTCTTC. Its protein product is CASSFGAQGRGEQFF.

The V call is TRBV29-1, the J call TRBJ2-7; D is undetermined. This CDR3 is built from 10 residues. Between the trimmed V and J ends, which lost 4 bases and 7 bases, there was a span of 8 bases. Germline CDR1 reads SQVTM; CDR2 reads ANQGSEA. The CDR3 is CSVGAKEQYF. The DNA for the CDR3 is TGCAGCGTTGGGGCGAAAGAGCAGTACTTC.

The V gene is TRBV20-1, the J gene TRBJ2-2; 7 bases map to TRBD2. Germline V gene lookup returns CDR1 DFQATT and CDR2 SNEGSKA (reference sequence). This CDR3 has 15 residues. Trimming cost V 5 bases and J 1 base; bases outside gene matches: 7. CDR3 bases: TGCAGTGCTTATCCTAGCGGATTGAACACCGGGGAGCTGTTTTTT. Its translation is CSAYPSGLNTGELFF.

The chain uses TRBV4-1 and TRBJ2-7, with D uncertain. The CDR3 loop spans 13 amino acids. Looked up from germline, CDR1 is MGHRA and CDR2 is YSYEKL. Trimming took 0 bases from V and 2 from J, leaving 5 bases between them. CDR3 in amino acids: CASSQELTYEQYF. The DNA of the CDR3 is TGCGCCAGCAGCCAAGAACTGACCTACGAGCAGTACTTC.

Of note for this clonotype: The junction does not match germline at one end; this may be a read error. This rearrangement joins TRBV10-3 to TRBJ1-1; the D is unclear. Germline CDR1 reads ENHRY; CDR2 reads SYGVKD. The CDR3 length is 16 residues. CDR3 residues: CVISDPDPQYGTEAFF. In nucleotides, the CDR3 is TGTGTCATCAGTGACCCGGACCCTCAGTACGGCACTGAAGCTTTCTTT.

The chain couples TRBV25-1 to TRBJ1-1; TRBD1 is a possible D gene (6 bases). CDR3 length: 13 residues. CDR1 and CDR2 (germline): MGHDK, SYGVNS. Trimming removed 0 bases at V and 8 bases at J, with 10 bases between. The CDR3 here is CASSEYQGREAFF. The CDR3, as DNA: TGTGCCAGCAGTGAATACCAGGGGAGAGAAGCTTTCTTT.

The rearrangement uses TRBV7-9 and TRBJ1-1; D not certain. This CDR3 is 14 amino acids long. Germline CDR1 and CDR2: SEHNR and FQNEAQ (reference sequence). V dropped 1 base and J dropped 4 bases, with 10 bases sitting between them. CDR3 region: CASSLDLSGTEAFF. CDR3 nucleotide sequence: TGTGCCAGCAGCTTAGATCTGAGTGGCACTGAAGCTTTCTTT.

This clonotype appeared a single time. This chain joins TRBV7-8 and TRBJ1-2; D gene unclear. V was trimmed by 1 base and J by 4 bases, leaving 13 bases between them. The germline V gene encodes CDR1 SGHVS and CDR2 FQNEAQ. The CDR3 loop spans 15 amino acids. CDR3 DNA: TGTGCCAGCAGCTTAGAGGCAGCACCTCTCTATGGCTACACCTTC. Amino acids: CASSLEAAPLYGYTF.

The rearrangement joins TRBV7-6 to TRBJ2-1, with 11 bases matching TRBD1. J lost 9 bases, V lost 5 bases, and 12 bases had no gene match. The germline CDR1 and CDR2 sequences are SGHVS and FNYEAQ. CDR3 size: 16 residues. The CDR3: CASSPSPADRGLEQFF. The CDR3 nucleotides are TGTGCCAGCAGCCCGAGTCCGGCGGACAGGGGGCTTGAGCAGTTCTTC.

The CDR3 loop is CASSFIAGGPAGEQFF. The CDR3 DNA reads as TGTGCCAGCAGTTTCATAGCGGGAGGGCCAGCTGGTGAGCAGTTCTTC. The chain is built from TRBV27 and TRBJ2-1; 11 positions agree with TRBD2. The CDR3 runs 16 residues. Germline V gene sequence: CDR1 MNHEY, CDR2 SMNVEV (reference sequence). The J segment lost 9 bases and the V segment lost 3 bases, leaving 10 bases of the junction unmatched.

This sequence joins TRBV4-1 and TRBJ2-5; D call uncertain. The CDR3 consists of 11 residues. The V end lost 5 bases, the J end lost 5 bases, and 6 bases lay between the germline ends. CDR1 and CDR2 from the germline V gene are MGHRA and YSYEKL. CDR3 DNA sequence: TGCGCCAGCAGCGACCGGGAGACCCAGTACTTC. Encoded protein: CASSDRETQYF.